The clone carrying this TCR beta chain showed up just a few times. Its cognate antigen is unknown. With 3 bases removed from V and 2 bases from J, the gap between germline ends came to 16 bases. There are 16 residues in the CDR3. Germline V gene lookup returns CDR1 MNHEY and CDR2 SMNVEV (reference sequence). Ophthalmopathy in the donors was of moderate-to-severe activity, with CAS ≥3, NOSPECS ≥4 and duration under 3 months. Uncontrolled infections, pregnancy, lactation or other autoimmune diseases led to patient exclusion. The data stem from a study of Graves' ophthalmopathy and Graves' hyperthyroidism. Notes on the study in general: Most thyroid clonotypes expanded beyond 0.001 frequency were also found in blood.

Amplified TCR beta CDR3 regions were obtained using RNA transcripts as template. HTBI primers primed a first-round RT-PCR, and a second-round multiplex PCR followed. A single record per CDR3 protein comes from TCRdb applying MiXCR to the multiplex PCR reads. The data contain around 660,000 distinct CDR3 sequences, about two fifths of them seen just once; the ten biggest clones take up 2.5% to 3.5%. The source material was peripheral blood. This clonotype was obtained from an adult man with Graves' ophthalmopathy. The rearrangement joins TRBV27 to TRBJ1-1; D is ambiguous. CDR3: CASSLYRPLTNTEAFF. The DNA of the CDR3 is TGTGCCAGCAGTTTGTACAGACCACTAACTAACACTGAAGCTTTCTTT.